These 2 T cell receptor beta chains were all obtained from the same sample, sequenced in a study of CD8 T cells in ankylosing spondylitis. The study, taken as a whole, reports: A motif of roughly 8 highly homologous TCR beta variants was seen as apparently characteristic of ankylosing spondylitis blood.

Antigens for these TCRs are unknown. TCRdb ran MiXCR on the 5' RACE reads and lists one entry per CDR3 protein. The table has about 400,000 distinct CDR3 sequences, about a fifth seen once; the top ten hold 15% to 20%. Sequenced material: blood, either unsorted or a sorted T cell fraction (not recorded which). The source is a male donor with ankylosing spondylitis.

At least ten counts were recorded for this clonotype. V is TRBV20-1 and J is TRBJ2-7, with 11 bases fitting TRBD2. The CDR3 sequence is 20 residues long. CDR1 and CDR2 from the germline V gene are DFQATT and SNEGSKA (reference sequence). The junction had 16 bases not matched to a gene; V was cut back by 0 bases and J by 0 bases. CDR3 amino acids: CSARDGIGGLAGIVSYEQYF. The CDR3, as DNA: TGCAGTGCTAGAGATGGGATCGGAGGACTAGCGGGTATCGTCTCCTACGAGCAGTACTTC.

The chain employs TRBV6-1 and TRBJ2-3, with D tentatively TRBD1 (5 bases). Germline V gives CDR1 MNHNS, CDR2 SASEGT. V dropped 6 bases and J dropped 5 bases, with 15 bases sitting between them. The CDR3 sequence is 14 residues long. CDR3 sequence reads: CASRPLLRGDTQYF. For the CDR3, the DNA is TGTGCCAGCAGGCCCCTCCTTAGGGGAGATACGCAGTATTTT.